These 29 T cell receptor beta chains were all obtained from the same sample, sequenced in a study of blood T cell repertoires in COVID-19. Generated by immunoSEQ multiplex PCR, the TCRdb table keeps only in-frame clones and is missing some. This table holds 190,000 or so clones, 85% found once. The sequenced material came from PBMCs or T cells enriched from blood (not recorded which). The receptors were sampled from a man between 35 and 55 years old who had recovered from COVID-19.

CDR3 loop: CASSMVAGSYEQYF. DNA for the CDR3: TGTGCCAGTAGTATGGTAGCGGGGAGCTACGAGCAGTACTTC. V is TRBV19 and J is TRBJ2-7; TRBD2 matches at 8 bases. The J segment lost 3 bases and the V segment lost 3 bases, leaving 4 bases of the junction unmatched. CDR3 length: 14 amino acids. CDR1 and CDR2 from the germline V gene are LNHDA and SQIVND (reference sequence). Full variable domain (remainder filled in from reference TRBV19 and TRBJ2-7): DGGITQSPKYLFRKEGQNVTLSCEQNLNHDAMYWYRQDPGQGLRLIYYSQIVNDFQKGDIAEGYSVSREKKESFPLTVTSAQKNPTAFYLCASSMVAGSYEQYFGPGTRLTVT.

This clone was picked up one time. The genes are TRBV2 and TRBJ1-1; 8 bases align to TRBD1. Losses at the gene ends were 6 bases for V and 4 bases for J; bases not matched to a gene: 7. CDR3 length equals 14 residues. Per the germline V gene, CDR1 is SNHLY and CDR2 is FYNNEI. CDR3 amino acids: CASSVRGQSTEAFF. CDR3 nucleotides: TGTGCCAGCAGCGTCAGGGGGCAGAGCACTGAAGCTTTCTTT.

CDR3 protein: CASSLFSEQYF. CDR3 sequence (DNA): TGTGCCAGCAGTTTATTTAGCGAGCAGTACTTC. The chain links TRBV28 to TRBJ2-7; D gene ambiguous. The CDR3 is 11 amino acids. Trimming shortened V by 1 base and J by 6 bases, and 4 bases separated the two germline ends. Germline V lookup: CDR1 MDHEN, CDR2 SYDVKM.

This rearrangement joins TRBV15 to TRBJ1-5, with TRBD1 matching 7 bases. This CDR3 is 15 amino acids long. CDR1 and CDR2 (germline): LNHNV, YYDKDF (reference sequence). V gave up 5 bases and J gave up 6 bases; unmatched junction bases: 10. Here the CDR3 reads CATSLRTGPGQPQHF. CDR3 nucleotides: TGTGCCACCAGCCTAAGGACAGGACCAGGTCAGCCCCAGCATTTT.

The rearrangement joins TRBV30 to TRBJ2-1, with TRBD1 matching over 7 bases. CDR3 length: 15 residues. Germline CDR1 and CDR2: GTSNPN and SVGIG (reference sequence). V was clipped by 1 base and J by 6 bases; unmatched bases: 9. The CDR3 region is CAWSGTGGLTNEQFF. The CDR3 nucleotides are TGTGCCTGGAGTGGGACAGGAGGATTAACCAATGAGCAGTTCTTC.

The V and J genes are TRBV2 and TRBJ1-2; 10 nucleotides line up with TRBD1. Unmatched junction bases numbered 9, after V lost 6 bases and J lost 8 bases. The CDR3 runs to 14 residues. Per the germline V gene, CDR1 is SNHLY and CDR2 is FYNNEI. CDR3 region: CASRLDRGVTGYTF. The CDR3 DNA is TGTGCCAGCAGACTGGACAGGGGGGTTACGGGCTACACCTTC.

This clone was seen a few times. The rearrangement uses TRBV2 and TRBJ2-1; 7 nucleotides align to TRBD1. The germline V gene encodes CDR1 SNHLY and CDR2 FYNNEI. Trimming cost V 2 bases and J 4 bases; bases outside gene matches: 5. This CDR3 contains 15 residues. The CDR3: CASSERDSDYNEQFF. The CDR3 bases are TGTGCCAGCAGTGAAAGGGACAGTGATTACAATGAGCAGTTCTTC. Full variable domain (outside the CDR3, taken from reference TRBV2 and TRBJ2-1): EPEVTQTPSHQVTQMGQEVILRCVPISNHLYFYWYRQILGQKVEFLVSFYNNEISEKSEIFDDQFSVERPDGSNFTLKIRSTKLEDSAMYFCASSERDSDYNEQFFGPGTRLTVL.

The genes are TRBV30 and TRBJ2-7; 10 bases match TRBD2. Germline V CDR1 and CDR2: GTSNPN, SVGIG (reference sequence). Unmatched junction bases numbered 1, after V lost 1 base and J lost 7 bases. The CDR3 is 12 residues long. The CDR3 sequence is CAWSGLAGEQYF. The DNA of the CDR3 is TGTGCCTGGAGTGGACTAGCGGGTGAGCAGTACTTC.

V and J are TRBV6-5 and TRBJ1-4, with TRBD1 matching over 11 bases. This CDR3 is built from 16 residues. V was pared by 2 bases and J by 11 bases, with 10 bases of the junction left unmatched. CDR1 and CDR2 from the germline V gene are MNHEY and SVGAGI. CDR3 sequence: CASSYTPGQGAGKLFF. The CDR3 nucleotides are TGTGCCAGCAGTTACACCCCAGGACAGGGGGCAGGGAAACTGTTTTTT.

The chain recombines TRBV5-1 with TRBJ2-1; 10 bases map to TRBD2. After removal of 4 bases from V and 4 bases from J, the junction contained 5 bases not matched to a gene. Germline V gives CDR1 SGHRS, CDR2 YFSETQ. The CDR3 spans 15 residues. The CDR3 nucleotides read TGCGCCAGCAGCAACGGACTAGCGGCTTACAATGAGCAGTTCTTC. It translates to CASSNGLAAYNEQFF.

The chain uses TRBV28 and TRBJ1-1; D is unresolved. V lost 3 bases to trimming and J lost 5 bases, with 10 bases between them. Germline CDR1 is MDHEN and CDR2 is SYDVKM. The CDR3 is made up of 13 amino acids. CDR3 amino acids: CASSLTRLTEAFF. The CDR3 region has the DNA TGTGCCAGCAGTTTGACGAGGCTTACTGAAGCTTTCTTT.

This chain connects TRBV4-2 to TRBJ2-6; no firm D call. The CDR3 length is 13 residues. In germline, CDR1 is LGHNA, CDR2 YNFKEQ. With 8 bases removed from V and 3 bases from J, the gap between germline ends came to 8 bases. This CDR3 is CASAVVGANVLTF. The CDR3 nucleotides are TGTGCCAGCGCGGTGGTTGGGGCCAACGTCCTGACTTTC.

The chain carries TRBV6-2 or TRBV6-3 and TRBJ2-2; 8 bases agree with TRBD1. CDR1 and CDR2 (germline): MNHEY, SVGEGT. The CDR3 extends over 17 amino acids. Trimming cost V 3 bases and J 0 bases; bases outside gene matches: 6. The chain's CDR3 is CASSYPGQVPNTGELFF. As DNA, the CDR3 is TGTGCCAGCAGTTATCCGGGACAGGTTCCGAACACCGGGGAGCTGTTTTTT.

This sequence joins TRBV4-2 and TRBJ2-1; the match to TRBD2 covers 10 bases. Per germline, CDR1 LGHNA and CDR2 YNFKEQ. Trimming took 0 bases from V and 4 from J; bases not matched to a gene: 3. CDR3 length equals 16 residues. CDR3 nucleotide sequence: TGTGCCAGCAGCCAAGAACTAGCGGGGCTATACAATGAGCAGTTCTTC. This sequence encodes CASSQELAGLYNEQFF.

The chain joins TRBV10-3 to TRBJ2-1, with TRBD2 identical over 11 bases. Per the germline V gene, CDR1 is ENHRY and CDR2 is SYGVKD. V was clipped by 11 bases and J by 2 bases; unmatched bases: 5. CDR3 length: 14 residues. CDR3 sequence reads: CAAMTSGAYNEQFF. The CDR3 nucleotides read TGTGCCGCGATGACTAGCGGGGCCTACAATGAGCAGTTCTTC.

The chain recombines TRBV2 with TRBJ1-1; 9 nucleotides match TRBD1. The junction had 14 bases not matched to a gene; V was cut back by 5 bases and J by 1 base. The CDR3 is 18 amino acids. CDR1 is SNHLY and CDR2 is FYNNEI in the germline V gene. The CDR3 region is CASSSPMTGGVGNTEAFF. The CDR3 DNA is TGTGCCAGCAGTTCCCCTATGACAGGGGGAGTAGGGAACACTGAAGCTTTCTTT. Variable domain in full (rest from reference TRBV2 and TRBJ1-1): EPEVTQTPSHQVTQMGQEVILRCVPISNHLYFYWYRQILGQKVEFLVSFYNNEISEKSEIFDDQFSVERPDGSNFTLKIRSTKLEDSAMYFCASSSPMTGGVGNTEAFFGQGTRLTVV.

The CDR3 region is CASSFDGSQETQYF. The CDR3 DNA follows: TGCGCCAGCAGCTTTGACGGGAGCCAAGAGACCCAGTACTTC. V and J are TRBV5-1 and TRBJ2-5; tentatively, D is TRBD2 (6 bases). Per the germline V gene, CDR1 is SGHRS and CDR2 is YFSETQ. Trimming pared 2 bases from V and 1 base from J, leaving 9 bases between. The length of the CDR3 is 14 residues. The full variable domain, completed using reference TRBV5-1 and TRBJ2-5, is KAGVTQTPRYLIKTRGQQVTLSCSPISGHRSVSWYQQTPGQGLQFLFEYFSETQRNKGNFPGRFSGRQFSNSRSEMNVSTLELGDSALYLCASSFDGSQETQYFGPGTRLLVL.

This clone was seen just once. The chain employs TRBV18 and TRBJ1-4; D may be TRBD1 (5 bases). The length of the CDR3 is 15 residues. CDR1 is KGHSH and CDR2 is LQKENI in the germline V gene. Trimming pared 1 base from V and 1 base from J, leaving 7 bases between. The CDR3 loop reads CASSPRGETNEKLFF. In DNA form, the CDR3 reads TGTGCCAGCTCACCACGGGGGGAAACTAATGAAAAACTGTTTTTT.

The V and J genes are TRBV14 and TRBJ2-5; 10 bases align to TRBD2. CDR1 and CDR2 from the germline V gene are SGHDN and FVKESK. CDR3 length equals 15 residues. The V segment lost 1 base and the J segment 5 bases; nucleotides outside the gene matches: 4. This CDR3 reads CASSQGLAGVETQYF. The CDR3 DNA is TGTGCCAGCAGCCAAGGGCTAGCGGGAGTGGAGACCCAGTACTTC.

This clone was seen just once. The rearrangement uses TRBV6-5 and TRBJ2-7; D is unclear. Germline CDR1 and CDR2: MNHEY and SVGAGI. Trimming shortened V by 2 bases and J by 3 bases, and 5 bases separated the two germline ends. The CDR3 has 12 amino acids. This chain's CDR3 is CASSYQDYEQYF. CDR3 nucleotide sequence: TGTGCCAGCAGTTACCAGGACTACGAGCAGTACTTC.

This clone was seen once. The CDR3 DNA is TGTGCCAGCAGCTTAGACTTCTACGAGCAGTACTTC. This sequence encodes CASSLDFYEQYF. The chain recombines TRBV7-9 with TRBJ2-7; D unresolved. The CDR3 totals 12 residues. The germline CDR1 and CDR2 sequences are SEHNR and FQNEAQ (reference sequence). Trimming removed 1 base from V and 3 bases from J, with 4 bases in between.

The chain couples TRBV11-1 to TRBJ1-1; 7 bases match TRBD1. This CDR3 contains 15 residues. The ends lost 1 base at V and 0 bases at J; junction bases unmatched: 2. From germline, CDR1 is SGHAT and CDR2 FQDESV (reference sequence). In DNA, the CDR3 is TGTGCCAGCAGCTTAGGGGACAGCTTGAACACTGAAGCTTTCTTT. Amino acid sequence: CASSLGDSLNTEAFF.

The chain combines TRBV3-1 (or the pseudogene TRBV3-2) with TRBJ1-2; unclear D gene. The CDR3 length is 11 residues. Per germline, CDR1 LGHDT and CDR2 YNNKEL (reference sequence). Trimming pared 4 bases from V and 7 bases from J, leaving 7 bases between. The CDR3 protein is CASSLGSGYTF. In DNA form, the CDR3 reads TGTGCCAGCAGCCTAGGGAGTGGCTACACCTTC.

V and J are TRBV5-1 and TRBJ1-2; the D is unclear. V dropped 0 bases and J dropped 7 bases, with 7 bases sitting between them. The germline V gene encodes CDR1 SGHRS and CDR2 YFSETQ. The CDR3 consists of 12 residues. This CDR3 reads CASSLAPGGYTF. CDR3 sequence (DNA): TGCGCCAGCAGCTTGGCCCCGGGTGGCTACACCTTC.

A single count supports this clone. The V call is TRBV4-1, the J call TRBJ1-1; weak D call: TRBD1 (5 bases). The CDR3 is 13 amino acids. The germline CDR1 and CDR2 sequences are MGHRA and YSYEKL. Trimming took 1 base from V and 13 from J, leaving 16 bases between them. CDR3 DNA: TGCGCCAGCAGCCAAGCCAGGAGCCAGGGTCTTTTCTTT. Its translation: CASSQARSQGLFF.

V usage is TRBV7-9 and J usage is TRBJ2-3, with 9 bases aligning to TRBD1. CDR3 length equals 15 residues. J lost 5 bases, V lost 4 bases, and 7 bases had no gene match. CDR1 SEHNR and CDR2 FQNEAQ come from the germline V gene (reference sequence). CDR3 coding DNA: TGTGCCAGCAGCTCACCGGGACAGGGAAGAGATACGCAGTATTTT. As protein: CASSSPGQGRDTQYF.

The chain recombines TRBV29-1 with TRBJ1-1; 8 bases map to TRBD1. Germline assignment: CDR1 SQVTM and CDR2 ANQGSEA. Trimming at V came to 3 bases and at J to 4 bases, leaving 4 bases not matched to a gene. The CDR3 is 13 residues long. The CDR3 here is CSVEQGAGTEAFF. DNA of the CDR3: TGCAGCGTTGAGCAGGGGGCGGGCACTGAAGCTTTCTTT.

For the CDR3, the DNA is TGTGCCAGCAGCTCATCACAGGGGGCGCACACTGAAGCTTTCTTT. Amino acid sequence: CASSSSQGAHTEAFF. The chain employs TRBV13 and TRBJ1-1, with TRBD1 matching over 9 bases. Germline trimming cut 4 bases from V and 3 bases from J; bases unmatched to any gene: 6. The CDR3 totals 15 residues. Per the germline V gene, CDR1 is PRHDT and CDR2 is FYEKMQ (reference sequence).

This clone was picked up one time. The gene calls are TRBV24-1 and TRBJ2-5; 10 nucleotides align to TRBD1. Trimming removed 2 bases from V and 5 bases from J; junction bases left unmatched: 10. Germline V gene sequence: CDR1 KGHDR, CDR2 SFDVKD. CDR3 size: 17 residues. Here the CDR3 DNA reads TGTGCCACCAGTGATTCAACCCCGGGACAGGGGTTGGAGACCCAGTACTTC. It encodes CATSDSTPGQGLETQYF.